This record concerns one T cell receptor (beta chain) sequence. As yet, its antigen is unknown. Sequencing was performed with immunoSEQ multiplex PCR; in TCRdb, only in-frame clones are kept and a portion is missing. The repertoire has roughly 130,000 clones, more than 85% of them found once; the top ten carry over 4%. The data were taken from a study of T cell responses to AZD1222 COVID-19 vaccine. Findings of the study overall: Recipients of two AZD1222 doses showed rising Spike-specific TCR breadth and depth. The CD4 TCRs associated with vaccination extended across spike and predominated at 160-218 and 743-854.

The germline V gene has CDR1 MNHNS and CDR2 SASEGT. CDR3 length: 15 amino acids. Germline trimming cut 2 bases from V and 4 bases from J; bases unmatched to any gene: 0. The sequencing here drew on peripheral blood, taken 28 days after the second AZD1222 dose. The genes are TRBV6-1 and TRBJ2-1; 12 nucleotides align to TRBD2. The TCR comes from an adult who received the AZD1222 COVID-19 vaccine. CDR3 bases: TGTGCCAGCAGTGAACTAGCGGGGGGGTACAATGAGCAGTTCTTC. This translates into CASSELAGGYNEQFF.